These 30 T cell receptor beta chains came from one sample sequenced in a study of T cell responses to AZD1222 COVID-19 vaccine. Here immunoSEQ multiplex PCR was the method, and the copy in TCRdb shows in-frame clones only, minus some. The sample includes over 200,000 clones, about 94% of them seen just once. The sequencing here drew on peripheral blood, taken 28 days after the second dose of the MenACWY control vaccine. The receptor source for this set is an adult who received the MenACWY meningococcal vaccine as a control.

The chain employs TRBV6-1 and TRBJ1-6; no clear D gene. Germline CDR1 is MNHNS and CDR2 is SASEGT. V shed 3 bases and J shed 0 bases, with 12 bases lying between them. The CDR3 contains 17 residues. In DNA, the CDR3 is TGTGCCAGCAGTGAGGGGTTGGGGAGCTCCTATAATTCACCCCTCCACTTT. Amino acids: CASSEGLGSSYNSPLHF.

This chain uses TRBV6-1 with TRBJ1-1, with 9 bases fitting TRBD1. The germline V gene has CDR1 MNHNS and CDR2 SASEGT. Unmatched junction bases numbered 2, after V lost 3 bases and J lost 3 bases. The CDR3 is made up of 14 amino acids. The CDR3: CASSEGQGDTEAFF. CDR3 sequence (DNA): TGTGCCAGCAGTGAGGGACAGGGTGACACTGAAGCTTTCTTT.

V gene TRBV30 combines with J gene TRBJ2-2; 7 bases map to TRBD1. Germline V gene data show CDR1 as GTSNPN and CDR2 as SVGIG (reference sequence). There are 14 residues in the CDR3. Losses at the gene ends were 8 bases for V and 0 bases for J; bases not matched to a gene: 6. The CDR3 region has the DNA TGTGCCGGCCTCGGGACAGCGAACACCGGGGAGCTGTTTTTT. Translating it yields CAGLGTANTGELFF.

The sample holds one count of this clone. This chain links TRBV30 with TRBJ2-7; 10 nucleotides match TRBD1. Per germline, CDR1 GTSNPN and CDR2 SVGIG (reference sequence). The V segment lost 2 bases and the J segment 3 bases; nucleotides outside the gene matches: 7. CDR3 length: 15 amino acids. The CDR3 loop reads CAWSRGDRGLYEQYF. The CDR3 nucleotides read TGTGCCTGGAGTAGAGGCGACAGGGGGCTCTACGAGCAGTACTTC. The full variable domain, its missing parts supplied by reference TRBV30 and TRBJ2-7, is SQTIHQWPATLVQPVGSPLSLECTVEGTSNPNLYWYRQAAGRGLQLLFYSVGIGQISSEVPQNLSASRPQDRQFILSSKKLLLSDSGFYLCAWSRGDRGLYEQYFGPGTRLTVT.

The chain recombines TRBV27 with TRBJ2-7; D is possibly TRBD1 or TRBD2 (6 bases each). In germline, CDR1 is MNHEY, CDR2 SMNVEV (reference sequence). The CDR3 runs 13 residues. The V and J ends lost 3 bases and 6 bases respectively, with 12 bases between them. The CDR3 nucleotides read TGTGCCAGCAGTTTTACACAGGGAGGCGAGCAGTACTTC. This gives the protein CASSFTQGGEQYF.

This chain connects TRBV9 to TRBJ1-2; 7 bases line up with TRBD1. The CDR3 extends over 14 amino acids. The J segment lost 3 bases and the V segment lost 4 bases, leaving 6 bases of the junction unmatched. CDR1 is SGDLS, CDR2 YYNGEE, per germline. CDR3 nucleotide sequence: TGTGCCAGCAGCAGTCCAGGGGGGGACTATGGCTACACCTTC. Translation gives CASSSPGGDYGYTF.

J is TRBJ1-2 and V is TRBV7-9, with D perhaps TRBD1 (5 bases). The CDR3 spans 14 residues. Germline CDR1 is SEHNR and CDR2 is FQNEAQ (reference sequence). Trimming cost V 0 bases and J 8 bases, with 13 bases left between them. The DNA of the CDR3 is TGTGCCAGCAGCTTAGCTCCAGGGTTTGACGGCTACACCTTC. It encodes CASSLAPGFDGYTF.

J is TRBJ2-2 and V is TRBV5-1; tentative D call: TRBD2 (5 bases). CDR3 length: 12 amino acids. The germline CDR1 and CDR2 sequences are SGHRS and YFSETQ. Trimming pared 3 bases from V and 7 bases from J, leaving 7 bases between. CDR3 sequence: CASSSGSGELFF. The CDR3 nucleotides are TGCGCCAGCAGCTCTGGGAGCGGGGAGCTGTTTTTT.

The genes are TRBV5-1 and TRBJ2-7, with a weak D call TRBD1 (5 bases). Germline V gene sequence: CDR1 SGHRS, CDR2 YFSETQ. V was shortened by 3 bases and J by 1 base, with 8 bases between the two germline ends. This CDR3 has 13 residues. CDR3 region: CASSSTVSYEQYF. The CDR3 DNA follows: TGCGCCAGCAGCTCGACAGTGTCCTACGAGCAGTACTTC. The full variable domain, rest sourced from reference TRBV5-1 and TRBJ2-7, is KAGVTQTPRYLIKTRGQQVTLSCSPISGHRSVSWYQQTPGQGLQFLFEYFSETQRNKGNFPGRFSGRQFSNSRSEMNVSTLELGDSALYLCASSSTVSYEQYFGPGTRLTVT.

This chain links TRBV27 with TRBJ2-1; TRBD1 aligns across 10 bases. In germline, CDR1 is MNHEY, CDR2 SMNVEV (reference sequence). V was clipped by 6 bases and J by 5 bases; unmatched bases: 7. The CDR3 has 15 amino acids. For the CDR3, the DNA is TGTGCCAGCAGCTTTGGGACAGGGGTAGACAATGAGCAGTTCTTC. Protein product: CASSFGTGVDNEQFF.

The V call is TRBV7-8, the J call TRBJ1-1; D is possibly TRBD1 (6 bases). Trimming cost V 5 bases and J 5 bases, with 18 bases left between them. Per the germline V gene, CDR1 is SGHVS and CDR2 is FQNEAQ. The CDR3 sequence is 15 residues long. The CDR3, as DNA: TGTGCCAGCAGCCTAAGTCGGGGGCGAGGAACTGAAGCTTTCTTT. It specifies CASSLSRGRGTEAFF.

The chain recombines TRBV4-3 with TRBJ1-2, with 7 bases lining up with TRBD1. V lost 4 bases to trimming and J lost 5 bases; unmatched junction nucleotides: 10. The CDR3 is 15 amino acids. Germline V gene data show CDR1 as LGHNA and CDR2 as YSLEER. The CDR3 loop reads CASSPARQGVYGYTF. DNA for the CDR3: TGCGCCAGCAGCCCGGCCCGGCAGGGGGTTTATGGCTACACCTTC.

V usage is TRBV28 and J usage is TRBJ2-7; TRBD1 or TRBD2 may be the D gene (6 bases each). Germline assignment: CDR1 MDHEN and CDR2 SYDVKM. The CDR3 loop spans 12 amino acids. The V end lost 3 bases, the J end lost 5 bases, and 8 bases lay between the germline ends. DNA of the CDR3: TGTGCCAGCAGTTTTAGGGGGGACGAGCAGTACTTC. It yields the protein CASSFRGDEQYF.

This clone was counted a single time. The chain is built from TRBV3-1 (or the pseudogene TRBV3-2) and TRBJ2-1; possible D gene TRBD1, 6 bases. Germline V lookup: CDR1 LGHDT, CDR2 YNNKEL (reference sequence). V lost 1 base and J lost 9, with 16 bases in between. The CDR3 has 15 amino acids. In nucleotides, the CDR3 is TGTGCCAGCAGCCAAGTATCAGGGACATCTATTGAGCAGTTCTTC. Amino acid sequence: CASSQVSGTSIEQFF.

This rearrangement joins TRBV10-3 to TRBJ2-7; 7 nucleotides align to TRBD1. The CDR3 extends over 13 amino acids. CDR1 and CDR2 (germline): ENHRY, SYGVKD. The junction had 9 bases not matched to a gene; V was cut back by 3 bases and J by 10 bases. The CDR3 loop is CAISDAAGGIQYF. The CDR3 DNA reads TGTGCCATCAGTGACGCTGCAGGGGGTATACAGTACTTC.

The chain carries TRBV4-2 and TRBJ1-1; D is uncertain. Looked up from germline, CDR1 is LGHNA and CDR2 is YNFKEQ. The CDR3 loop spans 12 amino acids. Trimming stripped 6 bases from V and 1 base from J, with 6 bases between. CDR3 DNA: TGTGCCAGCAGGGAATCGAACACTGAAGCTTTCTTT. Amino acids: CASRESNTEAFF.

The chain combines TRBV6-5 with TRBJ2-7; TRBD2 matches 7 bases. Per the germline V gene, CDR1 is MNHEY and CDR2 is SVGAGI. The V gene end was trimmed by 9 bases and the J gene end by 3 bases; junction bases not matched to a gene: 8. The CDR3 loop spans 13 amino acids. CDR3 protein: CASGPAGSYEQYF. CDR3 sequence (DNA): TGTGCCAGTGGGCCAGCGGGGAGCTACGAGCAGTACTTC.

V is TRBV5-4 and J is TRBJ1-5; 7 nucleotides agree with TRBD1. V dropped 4 bases and J dropped 1; count of bases not matched to a gene: 5. The CDR3 loop spans 15 amino acids. Germline loops: CDR1 SGHNT, CDR2 YYREEE (reference sequence). In DNA, the CDR3 is TGTGCCAGCAGCACCCGGGACAGAAGCAATCAGCCCCAGCATTTT. Translated: CASSTRDRSNQPQHF.

As DNA, the CDR3 is TGTGCCAGCAGCCAAGATTTAACTAGCGGGGACCCCTACAATGAGCAGTTCTTC. Amino acids: CASSQDLTSGDPYNEQFF. The rearrangement joins TRBV14 to TRBJ2-1; 10 positions agree with TRBD2. The CDR3 is 18 residues long. CDR1 is SGHDN, CDR2 FVKESK, per germline. Trimming removed 0 bases from V and 2 bases from J; junction bases left unmatched: 7.

This chain links TRBV29-1 with TRBJ1-2; D remains unclear. The CDR3 length is 14 residues. V lost 0 bases and J lost 3, with 11 bases in between. Per the germline V gene, CDR1 is SQVTM and CDR2 is ANQGSEA. The CDR3 loop is CSVEDPAGYYGYTF. For the CDR3, the DNA is TGCAGCGTTGAAGATCCGGCGGGGTACTATGGCTACACCTTC. The full variable domain, rest sourced from reference TRBV29-1 and TRBJ1-2, is SAVISQKPSRDICQRGTSLTIQCQVDSQVTMMFWYRQQPGQSLTLIATANQGSEATYESGFVIDKFPISRPNLTFSTLTVSNMSPEDSSIYLCSVEDPAGYYGYTFGSGTRLTVV.

The chain recombines TRBV2 with TRBJ2-3, with TRBD1 as a possible D gene (6 bases). The CDR3 has 14 amino acids. Per the germline V gene, CDR1 is SNHLY and CDR2 is FYNNEI. Trimming shortened V by 6 bases and J by 4 bases, and 14 bases separated the two germline ends. CDR3 region: CASRYQGGADTQYF. CDR3 in DNA: TGTGCCAGCAGGTACCAAGGGGGAGCAGATACGCAGTATTTT.

The rearrangement links TRBV4-2 to TRBJ2-3, with a weak D call TRBD2 (6 bases). V was trimmed by 8 bases and J by 2 bases, leaving 26 bases between them. CDR1 and CDR2 from the germline V gene are LGHNA and YNFKEQ. This CDR3 spans 18 amino acids. DNA of the CDR3: TGTGCCAGCGGCCGAAAAAAGGAGAGGACTAACCTCACAGATACGCAGTATTTT. It is translated as CASGRKKERTNLTDTQYF.

The chain has TRBV4-2 and TRBJ1-4; tentative D call: TRBD1 (5 bases). Trimming left V 4 bases short and J 6 bases short, with 18 bases between. This CDR3 spans 16 amino acids. Germline-derived CDR1 and CDR2 are LGHNA and YNFKEQ. The CDR3 loop reads CASSLLGVPDDEKLFF. In nucleotides, the CDR3 is TGTGCCAGCAGCCTCCTGGGGGTCCCCGATGATGAAAAACTGTTTTTT.

The gene calls are TRBV5-3 and TRBJ1-4, with D tentatively TRBD1 (5 bases). TRBV5-3 is an ORF, with its function uncertain. V was shortened by 3 bases and J by 8 bases, with 14 bases between the two germline ends. The length of the CDR3 is 14 residues. The CDR3, as DNA: TGTGCCAGAAGCTACGGGCAGGGCGACGAAAAACTGTTTTTT. Protein product: CARSYGQGDEKLFF.

The CDR3 reads CASSLIQPNSPLHF. The DNA for the CDR3 is TGTGCCAGCAGCCTGATACAGCCTAATTCACCCCTCCACTTT. This chain connects TRBV7-2 to TRBJ1-6; no reliable D call. Germline V gene data show CDR1 as SGHTA and CDR2 as FQGNSA. The CDR3 has 14 amino acids. V was cut by 5 bases and J by 6 bases, with 11 bases left in between.

This chain uses TRBV6-1 with TRBJ1-2; D remains unclear. The CDR3 has 14 amino acids. V dropped 1 base and J dropped 4 bases, with 10 bases sitting between them. Germline loops: CDR1 MNHNS, CDR2 SASEGT. The CDR3 region is CASSEGPLFYGYTF. CDR3 DNA sequence: TGTGCCAGCAGTGAAGGTCCGCTTTTCTATGGCTACACCTTC.

This clone was observed a single time. This chain links TRBV5-5 with TRBJ1-1; no firm D call. This CDR3 is 13 amino acids long. V lost 6 bases to trimming and J lost 7 bases, with 16 bases between them. Germline values: CDR1 SGHKS, CDR2 YYEKEE (reference sequence). The CDR3 coding sequence is TGTGCCAGCACCCCCCTTGTGGCAGTTGAAGCTTTCTTT. Encoded protein: CASTPLVAVEAFF.

This chain uses TRBV6-4 with TRBJ2-1, with D perhaps TRBD1 or TRBD2 (6 bases each). CDR1 is MRHNA, CDR2 SNTAGT, per germline. This CDR3 comprises 14 residues. V was shortened by 10 bases and J by 5 bases, with 18 bases between the two germline ends. CDR3 residues: CATRGGGRNNEQFF. The CDR3 coding sequence is TGTGCCACCAGAGGAGGGGGTAGGAACAATGAGCAGTTCTTC.

This chain uses TRBV6-5 with TRBJ1-1; D possibly corresponds to TRBD1 (5 bases). The CDR3 sequence is 15 residues long. Germline loops: CDR1 MNHEY, CDR2 SVGAGI. The V gene lost 6 bases and the J gene lost 0 bases, with 14 bases spanning the gap. In DNA, the CDR3 is TGTGCCAGCAGCGAGGGGAGAGCTTTGAACACTGAAGCTTTCTTT. Its protein product is CASSEGRALNTEAFF.

The V and J genes are TRBV20-1 and TRBJ1-1; TRBD1 might be the D (6 bases). Germline V CDR1 and CDR2: DFQATT, SNEGSKA (reference sequence). The CDR3 length is 12 residues. Trimming pared 3 bases from V and 4 bases from J, leaving 9 bases between. The CDR3 DNA follows: TGCAGTGCTAGTGAGACAGGCACTGAAGCTTTCTTT. Encoded protein: CSASETGTEAFF.